This T cell receptor beta chain came from a study of blood T cell repertoires in COVID-19. Study context: Spain, Italy and the United States supplied samples that represented acute and convalescent COVID-19. In each case, the material was cDNA or gDNA derived from T cells, B-cell-depleted T cells, or PBMCs.

This clone has more than one count but fewer than ten. The germline V gene encodes CDR1 SGHRS and CDR2 YFSETQ. CDR3 size: 15 residues. Trimming left V 7 bases short and J 0 bases short, with 14 bases between. In the authors' workflow: For nucleated cells, counts were estimated from reference gene primer amplification. This table comes from immunoSEQ multiplex PCR, and its TCRdb copy is limited to in-frame clones, with some not included. V, J and clone size are those of that table, while D and trimming were read from the DNA. The table records about 68,000 clones, roughly 83% of them present only once.

This TCR was sampled from a man between 45 and 60 years old with active COVID-19. Sequencing was carried out using peripheral blood. This chain connects TRBV5-1 to TRBJ2-4; D may be TRBD1 (5 bases). Written as DNA, the CDR3 is TGCGCCAGCCTGCCGGACATTCTAGCCAAAAACATTCAGTACTTC. Translating gives CASLPDILAKNIQYF.